The 20 T cell receptor beta chains in this list originate from one sample, sequenced in a study of beta chain features in type 1 diabetes. As every portion of the isolated RNA was reverse transcribed, the sequencing read expressed TCRB transcripts. The table came from immunoSEQ multiplex PCR; TCRdb's copy has only in-frame clones and leaves some out. The sample lists 400,000 to 550,000 clones; 11% were seen once. Sequencing was done on a sample of naive CD4+ T cells from blood. The receptors here all came from a young woman in good health.

This chain joins TRBV7-2 and TRBJ1-5; possibly TRBD1 for D (6 bases). From germline, CDR1 is SGHTA and CDR2 FQGNSA. The CDR3 has 14 residues. V lost 3 bases and J lost 1, with 7 bases in between. DNA of the CDR3: TGTGCCAGCAGCTTTCAGGGGAGCAATCAGCCCCAGCATTTT. The encoded protein is CASSFQGSNQPQHF.

This clone has only a few counts. The chain couples TRBV30 to TRBJ2-2; D perhaps matches TRBD2 (5 bases). This CDR3 region has 16 residues. Trimming took 2 bases from V and 2 from J, leaving 15 bases between them. Germline CDR1 and CDR2: GTSNPN and SVGIG (reference sequence). The CDR3 here is CAWSIFGVPNTGELFF. The CDR3 coding sequence is TGTGCCTGGAGTATCTTCGGGGTGCCTAACACCGGGGAGCTGTTTTTT.

This sequence joins TRBV7-2 and TRBJ2-5, with TRBD2 matching 12 bases. Germline CDR1 SGHTA, CDR2 FQGNSA. The CDR3 is 16 amino acids. V trimming: 1 base; J trimming: 4 bases; junction bases outside the gene matches: 4. The CDR3 DNA sequence: TGTGCCAGCAGCTTAGAACTAGCGGGAGGTGGAGAGACCCAGTACTTC. Translation: CASSLELAGGGETQYF.

The sample holds a few counts of this clone. J is TRBJ2-6 and V is TRBV2; D is perhaps TRBD1 or TRBD2 (5 bases each). V lost 9 bases and J 0 bases, leaving 15 bases between the germline ends. The germline V gene encodes CDR1 SNHLY and CDR2 FYNNEI. The CDR3 consists of 16 residues. CDR3 region: CASPRDGSSGANVLTF. CDR3 nucleotide sequence: TGTGCCAGTCCCCGGGACGGATCCTCTGGGGCCAACGTCCTGACTTTC.

This clone was seen more than once but under ten times. The same CDR3 arises from other DNA sequences in this sample as well. The J gene is TRBJ1-1, the V gene TRBV7-9; no clear D. The CDR3 has 13 residues. Germline CDR1 is SEHNR and CDR2 is FQNEAQ (reference sequence). The ends were cut back, 2 bases at V and 0 bases at J, with 4 bases in the middle. DNA of the CDR3: TGTGCCAGCAGCTTACAGGTGAACACTGAAGCTTTCTTT. It yields the protein CASSLQVNTEAFF.

This clone was seen more than once but under ten times. The chain is built from TRBV10-3 and TRBJ2-1, with 8 bases identical to TRBD2. CDR1 is ENHRY, CDR2 SYGVKD, per germline. The CDR3 length is 15 residues. The junction had 5 bases not matched to a gene; V was cut back by 1 base and J by 6 bases. CDR3 amino acids: CAISEFLTSGNEQFF. The CDR3 DNA follows: TGTGCCATCAGTGAGTTCCTTACTAGCGGCAATGAGCAGTTCTTC.

The rearrangement links TRBV20-1 to TRBJ1-2; TRBD1 is a possible D gene (5 bases). The germline CDR1 and CDR2 sequences are DFQATT and SNEGSKA (reference sequence). The V end was cut by 5 bases, the J end by 9 bases, with 13 bases between. The CDR3 totals 11 residues. The CDR3: CSAAKPDSYTF. CDR3 coding DNA: TGCAGTGCTGCAAAACCGGACAGCTACACCTTC.

Only a few counts were recorded for this clone. This chain connects TRBV15 to TRBJ2-3; D is unclear. Germline CDR1 is LNHNV and CDR2 is YYDKDF (reference sequence). The V end was cut by 9 bases, the J end by 1 base, with 11 bases between. This CDR3 comprises 13 residues. CDR3 sequence: CATSLSGTDTQYF. CDR3 DNA: TGTGCCACGAGCCTTTCTGGCACAGATACGCAGTATTTT.

This clone has ten or more counts. The genes are TRBV30 and TRBJ2-3, with 15 bases that match TRBD2. The V and J ends lost 2 bases and 6 bases, in that order; junction bases with no gene match: 6. There are 16 residues in the CDR3. Per germline, CDR1 GTSNPN and CDR2 SVGIG (reference sequence). The CDR3 region has the DNA TGTGCCTGGAGTCCCGGACTAGCGGGAGGGCCGGATACGCAGTATTTT. Its protein product is CAWSPGLAGGPDTQYF.

In its sample, this clone was seen a few times. The chain couples TRBV6-5 to TRBJ2-1; D is tentatively TRBD1 or TRBD2 (6 bases each). The CDR3 totals 12 residues. From germline, CDR1 is MNHEY and CDR2 SVGAGI. Deletions cut 5 bases from V and 7 bases from J, with 9 bases between. The CDR3 sequence is CASSQGGNEQFF. CDR3 in DNA: TGTGCCAGCAGTCAAGGGGGGAATGAGCAGTTCTTC.

The rearrangement joins TRBV2 to TRBJ2-3, with no clear D. The CDR3 runs 14 residues. Germline assignment: CDR1 SNHLY and CDR2 FYNNEI. Trimming shortened V by 8 bases and J by 2 bases, and 14 bases separated the two germline ends. CDR3 DNA sequence: TGTGCCAGCTGTAACGGGCCTTCCACAGATACGCAGTATTTT. Encoded protein: CASCNGPSTDTQYF.

As regards this clone: The identical CDR3 is also encoded by other nucleotide sequences in the sample. The rearrangement links TRBV7-9 to TRBJ2-5; D unresolved. Germline CDR1 reads SEHNR; CDR2 reads FQNEAQ (reference sequence). This CDR3 region has 10 residues. The germline V and J ends were trimmed by 9 bases and 3 bases, with 5 bases remaining between them. DNA for the CDR3: TGTGCCAGTGGAGAAGAGACCCAGTACTTC. This encodes CASGEETQYF.

This sequence joins TRBV5-1 and TRBJ2-2, with D unresolved. V was shortened by 0 bases and J by 3 bases, with 9 bases between the two germline ends. Looked up from germline, CDR1 is SGHRS and CDR2 is YFSETQ. This CDR3 is 15 amino acids long. CDR3: CASSLGTVDTGELFF. The CDR3 DNA is TGCGCCAGCAGCTTGGGGACGGTGGACACCGGGGAGCTGTTTTTT.

This clone was counted only a few times. The chain couples TRBV11-3 to TRBJ2-7; 10 bases are a match to TRBD2. The length of the CDR3 is 15 residues. Per the germline V gene, CDR1 is SGHNT and CDR2 is YENEEA. V was clipped by 5 bases and J by 3 bases; unmatched bases: 7. The CDR3: CASSLGTSELYEQYF. The CDR3, as DNA: TGTGCCAGCAGCCTCGGGACTAGCGAACTCTACGAGCAGTACTTC.

This sequence joins TRBV25-1 and TRBJ2-7; the D is unclear. The germline V and J ends were trimmed by 5 bases and 4 bases, with 18 bases remaining between them. Germline V lookup: CDR1 MGHDK, CDR2 SYGVNS. The CDR3 is 15 amino acids. CDR3 residues: CASSPRIAQGYEQYV. The CDR3 bases are TGTGCCAGCAGTCCCCGGATCGCGCAAGGTTACGAGCAGTACGTC.

The sample holds a few counts of this clone. The sample has other DNA sequences that encode this CDR3 too. The CDR3 region is CSVRTNSNQPQHF. The CDR3 coding sequence is TGCAGCGTTAGGACAAATAGCAATCAGCCCCAGCATTTT. The chain couples TRBV29-1 to TRBJ1-5; possible D gene TRBD1, 5 bases. The CDR3 totals 13 residues. The V and J ends lost 5 bases and 0 bases respectively, with 8 bases between them. Germline V CDR1 and CDR2: SQVTM, ANQGSEA.

This clone was detected a few times. V gene TRBV5-1 combines with J gene TRBJ2-5; D is possibly TRBD1 or TRBD2 (6 bases each). In germline, CDR1 is SGHRS, CDR2 YFSETQ. The CDR3 runs 14 residues. The V end was cut by 4 bases, the J end by 1 base, with 11 bases between. CDR3 nucleotide sequence: TGCGCCAGCAGCCGGGGGACACTCCAAGAGACCCAGTACTTC. This translates into CASSRGTLQETQYF.

This clone was seen more than once but under ten times. The chain joins TRBV18 to TRBJ2-5, with TRBD1 matching 8 bases. Trimming at V came to 3 bases and at J to 5 bases, leaving 8 bases not matched to a gene. The length of the CDR3 is 15 residues. Per germline, CDR1 KGHSH and CDR2 LQKENI. The DNA of the CDR3 is TGTGCCAGCTCACCCGGGACAGGATCAAGGGAGACCCAGTACTTC. Protein: CASSPGTGSRETQYF.

The J gene is TRBJ2-3, the V gene TRBV7-6; 9 positions agree with TRBD1. The V and J ends lost 5 bases and 4 bases, in that order; junction bases with no gene match: 7. The CDR3 length is 15 residues. Germline CDR1 SGHVS, CDR2 FNYEAQ. The CDR3 region is CASSPSGTGPDTQYF. Here the CDR3 DNA reads TGTGCCAGCAGCCCGTCCGGGACAGGGCCAGATACGCAGTATTTT.

CDR3 bases: TGTGCCAGCGGATTCCTAGGCGGGACGAACAATGAGCAGTTCTTC. Translating it yields CASGFLGGTNNEQFF. V usage is TRBV27 and J usage is TRBJ2-1; a possible D gene is TRBD2 (6 bases). Germline V gene sequence: CDR1 MNHEY, CDR2 SMNVEV (reference sequence). The CDR3 has 15 residues. Trimming left V 8 bases short and J 5 bases short, with 19 bases between.